Sequencing of this TCR beta chain was carried out in a study of T cells in Graves' hyperthyroidism and ophthalmopathy. This clonotype was seen at least ten times. V lost 2 bases to trimming and J lost 5 bases, with 7 bases between them. The CDR3 covers 13 residues. Germline V lookup: CDR1 KGHSH, CDR2 LQKENI. Amplified TCR beta CDR3 regions derived from RNA transcripts. The HTBI primer set served for first-round RT-PCR of the TCR CDR3. TCRdb processed the multiplex PCR reads anew with MiXCR; each CDR3 protein has one entry. Among about 560,000 distinct CDR3 sequences listed, 11% to 15% were seen once. Uncontrolled infection, other autoimmune disease, pregnancy or lactation disqualified patients from enrolment.

The material sequenced was blood. This rearrangement joins TRBV18 to TRBJ1-5; D unresolved. The clonotype was recovered from a woman aged 35 to 49 with Graves' hyperthyroidism. CDR3 nucleotides: TGTGCCAGCTCACCAGGGGAATATCAGCCCCAGCATTTT. Translated, it gives CASSPGEYQPQHF.